What follows are 22 T cell receptor beta chains derived from one specimen sequenced in a study of blood T cell repertoires in COVID-19. Clones were sequenced by immunoSEQ multiplex PCR, and TCRdb holds only the in-frame ones, with some missing. The table shows some 150,000 clones, with over 80% occurring only once. The source material was peripheral blood. The receptors derive from a woman between 40 and 50 years old with active or convalescent COVID-19.

This clone has a single count. The V call is TRBV14, the J call TRBJ1-2; D may be TRBD1 (5 bases). Germline lookup yields CDR1 SGHDN and CDR2 FVKESK. V dropped 0 bases and J dropped 0 bases, with 14 bases sitting between them. The CDR3 contains 17 residues. CDR3: CASSQEPLGGANYGYTF. CDR3 DNA sequence: TGTGCCAGCAGCCAAGAACCTCTTGGAGGGGCTAACTATGGCTACACCTTC. The whole variable domain, filled in from reference TRBV14 and TRBJ1-2, reads EAGVTQFPSHSVIEKGQTVTLRCDPISGHDNLYWYRRVMGKEIKFLLHFVKESKQDESGMPNNRFLAERTGGTYSTLKVQPAELEDSGVYFCASSQEPLGGANYGYTFGSGTRLTVV.

The gene calls are TRBV6-2 or TRBV6-3 and TRBJ1-5; D gene unclear. The CDR3 runs to 13 residues. Trimming took off 2 bases at V and 4 bases at J, with 6 bases between the two ends. Germline CDR1 and CDR2: MNHEY and SVGEGT. The CDR3 bases are TGTGCCAGCAGTTACGGAGTGAATCAGCCCCAGCATTTT. This translates into CASSYGVNQPQHF.

This rearrangement joins TRBV19 to TRBJ1-3; TRBD1 agrees at 8 bases. CDR3 size: 15 residues. The J segment lost 7 bases and the V segment lost 3 bases, leaving 8 bases of the junction unmatched. The germline CDR1 and CDR2 sequences are LNHDA and SQIVND (reference sequence). The CDR3 nucleotides are TGTGCCAGTAGTATGGCTATGACAGGGGCGAACACCATATATTTT. Translation gives CASSMAMTGANTIYF.

The V gene is TRBV27, the J gene TRBJ2-5; TRBD2 matches at 13 bases. The CDR3 spans 16 residues. Germline V gene lookup returns CDR1 MNHEY and CDR2 SMNVEV (reference sequence). The V segment lost 4 bases and the J segment 5 bases; nucleotides outside the gene matches: 7. This CDR3 is CASSSVVLAGGETQYF. For the CDR3, the DNA is TGTGCCAGCAGTTCCGTCGTACTAGCGGGGGGGGAGACCCAGTACTTC.

This sequence joins TRBV6-5 and TRBJ1-1, with 7 bases identical to TRBD1. Germline assignment: CDR1 MNHEY and CDR2 SVGAGI. The V segment lost 6 bases and the J segment 3 bases; nucleotides outside the gene matches: 7. This CDR3 is built from 14 residues. The CDR3 spells CASRTGRVYTEAFF. CDR3 sequence (DNA): TGTGCCAGCAGGACAGGGAGAGTTTACACTGAAGCTTTCTTT.

This clone was picked up one time. V is TRBV7-6 and J is TRBJ1-3; TRBD1 matches at 7 bases. V shed 5 bases, J shed 0 bases, and the junction held 13 bases outside the gene matches. The germline gives CDR1 SGHVS, CDR2 FNYEAQ. The CDR3 contains 18 residues. Here the CDR3 DNA reads TGTGCCAGCAGCCCCCGGGCGGGACAGCGGGTCTCTGGAAACACCATATATTTT. It is translated as CASSPRAGQRVSGNTIYF.

CDR3 coding DNA: TGTGCCAGCAGCTCCCCGATGGGGGGAACTAGCGGGAGGAACATTCAGTACTTC. It is translated as CASSSPMGGTSGRNIQYF. V gene TRBV7-6 combines with J gene TRBJ2-4; 12 nucleotides match TRBD2. The germline gives CDR1 SGHVS, CDR2 FNYEAQ. The CDR3 spans 18 residues. Unmatched junction bases numbered 14, after V lost 4 bases and J lost 7 bases. The full variable domain, with the rest looked up from reference TRBV7-6 and TRBJ2-4, is GAGVSQSPRYKVTKRGQDVALRCDPISGHVSLYWYRQALGQGPEFLTYFNYEAQQDKSGLPNDRFSAERPEGSISTLTIQRTEQRDSAMYRCASSSPMGGTSGRNIQYFGAGTRLSVL.

This chain uses TRBV24-1 with TRBJ2-1, with 9 bases identical to TRBD2. V lost 7 bases to trimming and J lost 5 bases; unmatched junction nucleotides: 2. This CDR3 contains 13 residues. The V gene's germline CDR1 is KGHDR and CDR2 SFDVKD. This chain's CDR3 is CATRIAGDNEQFF. In DNA form, the CDR3 reads TGTGCCACCAGAATAGCGGGGGACAATGAGCAGTTCTTC.

This sequence joins TRBV5-1 and TRBJ2-7; D perhaps matches TRBD1 (5 bases). V was trimmed by 0 bases and J by 5 bases, leaving 15 bases between them. This CDR3 has 15 amino acids. Looked up from germline, CDR1 is SGHRS and CDR2 is YFSETQ. The CDR3 DNA reads as TGCGCCAGCAGCTTGGGATGGCGACAGAGCGACGAGCAGTACTTC. This sequence encodes CASSLGWRQSDEQYF.

This chain connects TRBV6-5 to TRBJ2-2, with no clear D. Trimming left V 0 bases short and J 2 bases short, with 4 bases between. The CDR3 runs to 14 residues. The germline gives CDR1 MNHEY, CDR2 SVGAGI. The CDR3 sequence is CASSYSSNTGELFF. In DNA, the CDR3 is TGTGCCAGCAGTTACTCCTCCAACACCGGGGAGCTGTTTTTT.

The chain uses TRBV7-2 and TRBJ1-2, with D possibly matching TRBD1 (5 bases). Germline-derived CDR1 and CDR2 are SGHTA and FQGNSA. Trimming removed 5 bases at V and 5 bases at J, with 15 bases between. This CDR3 contains 14 residues. The CDR3 coding sequence is TGTGCCAGCAGCGCATCGATAGGGGATTATGGCTACACCTTC. Translating gives CASSASIGDYGYTF.

V and J are TRBV21-1 and TRBJ2-1; the D segment call TRBD1 is taken from the table without a DNA check. TRBV21-1 is labeled a pseudogene. The CDR3 is made up of 19 amino acids. The CDR3 loop is CASSKALGTDDRRCNEQFF. CDR3 in DNA: TGTGCCAGCAGCAAAGCCCTGGGTACTGATGACAGGCGTTGCAATGAGCAGTTCTTC.

This rearrangement joins TRBV30 to TRBJ1-3; 7 nucleotides align to TRBD1. V lost 8 bases to trimming and J lost 2 bases; unmatched junction nucleotides: 3. CDR1 is GTSNPN and CDR2 is SVGIG in the germline V gene (reference sequence). This CDR3 contains 12 residues. CDR3 sequence: CAGTGAGNTIYF. As DNA, the CDR3 is TGTGCCGGAACAGGGGCTGGAAACACCATATATTTT.

The sample holds one count of this clone. The chain joins TRBV27 to TRBJ1-2, with a tentative D call TRBD1 (5 bases). The CDR3 is 15 amino acids. The V and J ends lost 3 bases and 3 bases respectively, with 14 bases between them. CDR1 and CDR2 from the germline V gene are MNHEY and SMNVEV (reference sequence). The chain's CDR3 is CASSFLPRGDYGYTF. The CDR3 coding sequence is TGTGCCAGCAGTTTTTTACCGCGGGGCGACTATGGCTACACCTTC.

The chain uses TRBV5-4 and TRBJ2-1, with D perhaps matching TRBD2 (5 bases). V lost 7 bases and J 2 bases, leaving 13 bases between the germline ends. The CDR3 spans 14 residues. CDR1 and CDR2 from the germline V gene are SGHNT and YYREEE (reference sequence). CDR3 in DNA: TGTGCCAGCTCTGACGGGGTTACCTACAATGAGCAGTTCTTC. Protein: CASSDGVTYNEQFF.

This clone was seen a few times. The J gene is TRBJ2-1, the V gene TRBV3-1 (or the pseudogene TRBV3-2); 7 bases agree with TRBD1. With V trimmed by 1 base and J by 0 bases, 6 bases remained unmatched. The CDR3 loop spans 17 amino acids. The germline V gene encodes CDR1 LGHDT and CDR2 YNNKEL (reference sequence). The DNA for the CDR3 is TGTGCCAGCAGCCAAGTCCAACGGGACAGCTCCTACAATGAGCAGTTCTTC. This encodes CASSQVQRDSSYNEQFF.

The rearrangement links TRBV6-6 to TRBJ1-1; TRBD1 aligns across 8 bases. Trimming took 8 bases from V and 4 from J; bases not matched to a gene: 12. The CDR3 extends over 15 amino acids. Germline V gene lookup returns CDR1 MNHNY and CDR2 SVGAGI (reference sequence). For the CDR3, the DNA is TGTGCCAGCTTTTCAACAGGGGGTTCGGTCACTGAAGCTTTCTTT. As protein: CASFSTGGSVTEAFF.

The chain has TRBV28 and TRBJ2-3; 10 nucleotides line up with TRBD2. This CDR3 has 15 amino acids. The J segment lost 4 bases and the V segment lost 6 bases, leaving 7 bases of the junction unmatched. CDR1 and CDR2 (germline): MDHEN, SYDVKM. The CDR3 nucleotides read TGTGCCAGCAGACCTGGGCTAGCGGGAGCAGATACGCAGTATTTT. Its protein is CASRPGLAGADTQYF.

The J gene is TRBJ1-3, the V gene TRBV28; TRBD1 might be the D (6 bases). The CDR3 extends over 15 amino acids. Trimming shortened V by 1 base and J by 3 bases, and 10 bases separated the two germline ends. Germline V CDR1 and CDR2: MDHEN, SYDVKM. The CDR3 region is CASSLSGVRGNTIYF. CDR3 DNA sequence: TGTGCCAGCAGTTTATCAGGGGTCCGTGGAAACACCATATATTTT. Based on the CDR3 plus reference TRBV28 and TRBJ1-3, the full variable domain is DVKVTQSSRYLVKRTGEKVFLECVQDMDHENMFWYRQDPGLGLRLIYFSYDVKMKEKGDIPEGYSVSREKKERFSLILESASTNQTSMYLCASSLSGVRGNTIYFGEGSWLTVV.

The chain links TRBV27 to TRBJ1-5; D might be TRBD1 (5 bases). Trimming left V 5 bases short and J 3 bases short, with 8 bases between. The CDR3 length is 13 residues. Germline-derived CDR1 and CDR2 are MNHEY and SMNVEV (reference sequence). CDR3 in amino acids: CASSRQPNQPQHF. DNA for the CDR3: TGTGCCAGCAGTCGACAGCCCAATCAGCCCCAGCATTTT.

V usage is TRBV2 and J usage is TRBJ1-4; D remains unclear. CDR3 length: 14 amino acids. Germline V gene data show CDR1 as SNHLY and CDR2 as FYNNEI. Between the trimmed V and J ends, which lost 3 bases and 9 bases, there was a span of 14 bases. The CDR3 reads CASSEEGSFQKLFF. As DNA, the CDR3 is TGTGCCAGCAGTGAGGAGGGTTCATTTCAAAAACTGTTTTTT.

This chain links TRBV18 with TRBJ1-1; 9 bases line up with TRBD1. The V gene's germline CDR1 is KGHSH and CDR2 LQKENI. This CDR3 region has 19 residues. Germline trimming cut 3 bases from V and 0 bases from J; bases unmatched to any gene: 14. The DNA for the CDR3 is TGTGCCAGCTCACCCTACCCCTACCCGGGACAGGGAATGAACACTGAAGCTTTCTTT. It encodes CASSPYPYPGQGMNTEAFF.